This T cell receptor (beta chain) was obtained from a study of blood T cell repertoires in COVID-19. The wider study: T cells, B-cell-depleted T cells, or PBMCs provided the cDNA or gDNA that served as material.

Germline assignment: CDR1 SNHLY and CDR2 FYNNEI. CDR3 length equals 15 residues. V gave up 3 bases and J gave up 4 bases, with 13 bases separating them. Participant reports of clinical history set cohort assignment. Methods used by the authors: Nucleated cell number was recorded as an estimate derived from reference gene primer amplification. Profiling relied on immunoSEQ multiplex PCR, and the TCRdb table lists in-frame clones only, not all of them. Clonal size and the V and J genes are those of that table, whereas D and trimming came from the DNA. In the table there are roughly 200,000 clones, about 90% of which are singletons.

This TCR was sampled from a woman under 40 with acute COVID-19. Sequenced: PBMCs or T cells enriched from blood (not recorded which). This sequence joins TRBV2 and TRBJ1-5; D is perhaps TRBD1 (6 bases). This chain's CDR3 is CASSDGKGGNQPQHF. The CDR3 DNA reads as TGTGCCAGCAGTGATGGGAAGGGGGGGAATCAGCCCCAGCATTTT. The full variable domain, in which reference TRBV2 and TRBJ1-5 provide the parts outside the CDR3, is EPEVTQTPSHQVTQMGQEVILRCVPISNHLYFYWYRQILGQKVEFLVSFYNNEISEKSEIFDDQFSVERPDGSNFTLKIRSTKLEDSAMYFCASSDGKGGNQPQHFGDGTRLSIL.